This T cell receptor beta chain was captured in a study of T cell changes during pregnancy in multiple sclerosis (dated by TCRdb to between 2018 and 2020). Study-wide context: Changes in the T cell repertoire over the course of pregnancy were examined in this study in women with multiple sclerosis.

In regard to this clone: The clone's antigen remains unknown. Nothing much larger sits one base from this clone, and base qualities are not available.

Library preparation employed the immunoSEQ multiplex PCR assay. TCRdb took over this immuneACCESS table, retaining in-frame rearrangements with V and J assigned. Such tables are incomplete; in checked studies, under half of the missing clones stem from an unresolved V gene, and the remainder is unexplained. The sample table lists 85,000 to 130,000 clones, about 89% of them with a count of one. The top ten clonotypes cover over 1.5% of the sample. The receptor was isolated from a female donor with multiple sclerosis, enrolled in a pregnancy study. This sample comprised peripheral blood, obtained before pregnancy.

DNA sequence: TGTGCCAGCAGCTTGGGACCGGACAGGGGGCTTCAGCCCCAGCATTTT. It codes for CASSLGPDRGLQPQHF. The rearranged chain carries TRBV5-5 and TRBJ1-5; 11 bases in the middle match TRBD1. The CDR3 contains 16 residues, cysteine and phenylalanine counted. Kept here is only the CDR3 DNA, which spans 48 bases and is read in frame from base 1. Germline trimming amounts to 0 bases on V and 6 bases on J, with 5 as the count of junction bases outside the gene matches. CDR1 and CDR2 were assigned from the germline V gene (reference sequence) as SGHKS and YYEKEE.